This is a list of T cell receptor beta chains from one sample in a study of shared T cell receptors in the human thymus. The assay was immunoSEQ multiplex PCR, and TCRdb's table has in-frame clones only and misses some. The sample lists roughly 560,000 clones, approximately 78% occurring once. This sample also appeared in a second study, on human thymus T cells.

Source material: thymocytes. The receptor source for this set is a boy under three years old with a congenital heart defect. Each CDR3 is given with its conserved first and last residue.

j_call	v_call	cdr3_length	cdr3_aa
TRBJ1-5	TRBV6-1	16	CASSEDTGGLNQPQHF
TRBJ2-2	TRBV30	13	CAWRRVKGGELFF
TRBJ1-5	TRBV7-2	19	CASSLVTVPGGHYNQPQHF
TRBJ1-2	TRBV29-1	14	CSVEGAQGAHGYTF
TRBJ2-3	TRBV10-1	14	CASSGRGVTDTQYF
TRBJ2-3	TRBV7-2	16	CASIPGLAGGTDTQYF
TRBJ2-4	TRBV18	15	CASSPLGGNQNIQYF
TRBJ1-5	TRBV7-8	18	CASSLVGTGVYSNQPQHF
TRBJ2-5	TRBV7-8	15	CASGTPGRPTETQYF
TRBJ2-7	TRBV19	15	CASSLGTGGYYEQYF
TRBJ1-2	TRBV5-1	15	CASSLGVRAVNGYTF
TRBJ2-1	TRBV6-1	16	CASSEQEREEINEQFF
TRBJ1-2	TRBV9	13	CASSGGQPSGYTF
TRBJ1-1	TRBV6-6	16	CASSAGTGRGNTEAFF
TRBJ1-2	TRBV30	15	CAWSAGTGETVGYTF
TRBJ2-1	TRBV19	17	CASSIRRDRTFYNEQFF
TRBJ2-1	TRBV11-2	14	CASSLRRFYNEQFF
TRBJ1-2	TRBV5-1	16	CASALSGQDGNYGYTF
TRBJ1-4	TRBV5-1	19	CASSLGRQGQKRTNEKLFF
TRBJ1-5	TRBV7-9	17	CASSFFAGVGRNQPQHF
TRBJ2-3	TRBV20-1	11	CSARDSDTQYF
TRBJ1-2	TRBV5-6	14	CASSLGSPTYGYTF
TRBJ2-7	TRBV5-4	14	CASSWTGTSYEQYF
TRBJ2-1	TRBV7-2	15	CASSRTPREYNEQFF
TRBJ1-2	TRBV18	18	CASSLGVDSGVSNYGYTF
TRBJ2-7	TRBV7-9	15	CASSLDRASGYEQYF
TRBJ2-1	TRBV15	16	CATSRDDGSSYNEQFF
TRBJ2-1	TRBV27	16	CASSRFSGETYNEQFF
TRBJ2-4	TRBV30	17	CAWSRKKKGLAKNIQYF
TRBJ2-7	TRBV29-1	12	CSVEIVSGSQYF
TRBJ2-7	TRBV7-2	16	CASSLGASGSAYEQYF
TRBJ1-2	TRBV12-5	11	CASGWAYGYTF
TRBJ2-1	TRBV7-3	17	CASSKGPPTGVDNEQFF
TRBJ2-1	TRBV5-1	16	CASSPGRTSGTPKQFF
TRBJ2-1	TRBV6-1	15	CASSEMAGGYNEQFF
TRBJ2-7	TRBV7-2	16	CASSFARTLLLYEQYF
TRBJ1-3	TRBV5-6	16	CASSAPGTISGNTIYF
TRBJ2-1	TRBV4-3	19	CASSPGASGTQSSYNEQFF
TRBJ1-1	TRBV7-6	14	CASSADRENTEAFF
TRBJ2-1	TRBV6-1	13	CASRASGRNEQFF
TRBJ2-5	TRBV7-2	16	CASSLDSAPSEETQYF
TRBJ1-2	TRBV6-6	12	CAGGGGGYGYTF
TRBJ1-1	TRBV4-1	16	CASSQVTGTGDTEAFF
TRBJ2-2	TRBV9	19	CASSVGLAGGRINTGELFF
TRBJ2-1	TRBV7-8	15	CASSLLGGADNEQFF
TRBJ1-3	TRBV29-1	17	CSVAKSPDGGSGNTIYF
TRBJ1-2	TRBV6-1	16	CASSVGGQHTNYGYTF
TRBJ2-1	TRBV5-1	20	CASSLGPPGPLGLVIHEQFF
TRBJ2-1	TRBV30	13	CAWSVGGRGEQFF
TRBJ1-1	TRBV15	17	CATSRDLRGSGGTEAFF
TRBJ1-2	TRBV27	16	CASSKGRGQGRDGYTF
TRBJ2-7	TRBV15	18	CATSRDRSGRLWTYEQYF
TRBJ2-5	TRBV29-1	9	CSCGETQYF
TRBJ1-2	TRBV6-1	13	CASSEQTNYGYTF
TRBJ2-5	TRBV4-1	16	CASSQADVCTRETQYF
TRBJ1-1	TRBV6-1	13	CASSPQARIEAFF
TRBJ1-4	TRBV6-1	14	CASSEDRGSEKLFF